The T cell receptor beta chain described here comes from a study of blood T cell repertoires in COVID-19. Study-level background: Sites across the United States, Italy and Spain contributed samples from acute and convalescent COVID-19. T cells, B-cell-depleted T cells, or PBMCs supplied cDNA or gDNA.

Everyone who took part was about 18 to 90 years old, and they came from fewer than 25 US areas. Participant-given clinical history determined each cohort assignment. The CDR3 is 15 amino acids. J gave up 5 bases and V 3 bases, and 8 bases lay outside the gene matches. Germline values: CDR1 LNHDA, CDR2 SQIVND (reference sequence). Data came from immunoSEQ multiplex PCR; TCRdb stores just in-frame clones and leaves some out. The sample has about 480,000 clones, roughly 90% seen once; the top ten hold approximately 1.8%. The gene calls are TRBV19 and TRBJ2-5, with 8 nucleotides matching TRBD2. The sample taken for sequencing was PBMCs or T cells enriched from blood (not recorded which). The receptor was derived from a middle-aged woman who had recovered from COVID-19. The CDR3 region has the DNA TGTGCCAGTAGTATCCTGAGGGGCGGGAGGGAGACCCAGTACTTC. Translated: CASSILRGGRETQYF.